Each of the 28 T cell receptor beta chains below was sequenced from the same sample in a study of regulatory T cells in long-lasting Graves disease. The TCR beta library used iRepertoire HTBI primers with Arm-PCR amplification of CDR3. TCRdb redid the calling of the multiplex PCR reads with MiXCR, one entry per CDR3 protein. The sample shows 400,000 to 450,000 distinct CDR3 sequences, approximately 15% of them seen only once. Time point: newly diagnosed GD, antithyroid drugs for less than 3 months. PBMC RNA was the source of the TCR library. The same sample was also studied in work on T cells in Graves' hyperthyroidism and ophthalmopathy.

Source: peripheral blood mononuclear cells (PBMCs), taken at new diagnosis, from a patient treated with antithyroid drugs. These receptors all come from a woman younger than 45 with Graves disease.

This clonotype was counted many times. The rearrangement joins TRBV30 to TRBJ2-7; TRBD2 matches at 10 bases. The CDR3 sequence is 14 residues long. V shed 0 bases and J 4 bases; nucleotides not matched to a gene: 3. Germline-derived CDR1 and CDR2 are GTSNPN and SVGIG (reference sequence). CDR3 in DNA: TGTGCCTGGAGTGTACTAGCGGGAAGGTACGAGCAGTACTTC. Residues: CAWSVLAGRYEQYF.

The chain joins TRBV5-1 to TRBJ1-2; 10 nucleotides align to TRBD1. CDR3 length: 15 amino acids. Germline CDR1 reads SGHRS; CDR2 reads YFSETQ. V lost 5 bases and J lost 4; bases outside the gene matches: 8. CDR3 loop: CASRSTGTGVYGYTF. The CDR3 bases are TGCGCCAGCAGATCAACCGGGACAGGGGTCTATGGCTACACCTTC. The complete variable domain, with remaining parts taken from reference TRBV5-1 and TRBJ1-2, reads KAGVTQTPRYLIKTRGQQVTLSCSPISGHRSVSWYQQTPGQGLQFLFEYFSETQRNKGNFPGRFSGRQFSNSRSEMNVSTLELGDSALYLCASRSTGTGVYGYTFGSGTRLTVV.

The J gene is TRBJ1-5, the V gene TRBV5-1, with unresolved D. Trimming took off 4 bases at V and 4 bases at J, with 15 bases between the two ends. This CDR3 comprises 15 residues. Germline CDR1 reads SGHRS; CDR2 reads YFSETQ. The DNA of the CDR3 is TGCGCCAGCAGCAAGGACGGAAGAGATAATCAGCCCCAGCATTTT. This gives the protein CASSKDGRDNQPQHF.

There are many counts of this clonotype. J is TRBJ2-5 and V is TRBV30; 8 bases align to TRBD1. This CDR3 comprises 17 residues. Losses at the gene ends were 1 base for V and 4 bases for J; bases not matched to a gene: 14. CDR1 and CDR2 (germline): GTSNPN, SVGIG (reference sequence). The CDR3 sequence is CAWSAGQGGLYIETQYF. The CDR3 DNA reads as TGTGCCTGGAGTGCTGGACAGGGTGGACTTTATATAGAGACCCAGTACTTC.

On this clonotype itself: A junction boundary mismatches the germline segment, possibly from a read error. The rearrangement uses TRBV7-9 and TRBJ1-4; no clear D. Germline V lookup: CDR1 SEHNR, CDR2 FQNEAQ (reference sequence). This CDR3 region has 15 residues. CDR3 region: CASSLGAATNEKLFF. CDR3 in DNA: TGCGCCAGCAGCTTGGGTGCGGCAACTAATGAAAAACTGTTTTTT.

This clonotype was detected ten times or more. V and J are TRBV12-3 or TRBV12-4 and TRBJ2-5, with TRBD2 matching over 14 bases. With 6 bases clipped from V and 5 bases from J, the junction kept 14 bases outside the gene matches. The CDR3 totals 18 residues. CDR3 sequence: CASSPGTSGRASWETQYF. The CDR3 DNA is TGTGCCAGCAGCCCGGGGACTAGCGGGAGAGCTAGTTGGGAGACCCAGTACTTC.

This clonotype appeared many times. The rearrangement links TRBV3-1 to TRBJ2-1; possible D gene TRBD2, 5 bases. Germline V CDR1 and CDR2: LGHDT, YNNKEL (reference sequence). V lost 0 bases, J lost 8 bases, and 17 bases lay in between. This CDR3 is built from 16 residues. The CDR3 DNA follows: TGTGCCAGCAGCCAAGAGGCCCCTACGTTTAGCGATGAGCAGTTCTTC. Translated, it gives CASSQEAPTFSDEQFF.

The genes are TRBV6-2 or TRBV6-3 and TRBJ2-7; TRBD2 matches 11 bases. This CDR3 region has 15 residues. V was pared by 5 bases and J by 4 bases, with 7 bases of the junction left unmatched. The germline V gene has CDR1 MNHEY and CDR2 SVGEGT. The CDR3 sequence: CASSQTSGTGYEQYF. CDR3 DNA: TGTGCCAGCAGTCAGACTAGCGGGACCGGATACGAGCAGTACTTC.

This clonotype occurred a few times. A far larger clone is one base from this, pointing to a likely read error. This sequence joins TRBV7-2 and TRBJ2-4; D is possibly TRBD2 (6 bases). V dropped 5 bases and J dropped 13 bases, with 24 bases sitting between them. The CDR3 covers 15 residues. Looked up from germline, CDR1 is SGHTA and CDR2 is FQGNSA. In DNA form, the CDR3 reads TGTGCCAGCAGCAAATCGGAGGGGCCCTACAATGAGCAGTACTTC. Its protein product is CASSKSEGPYNEQYF.

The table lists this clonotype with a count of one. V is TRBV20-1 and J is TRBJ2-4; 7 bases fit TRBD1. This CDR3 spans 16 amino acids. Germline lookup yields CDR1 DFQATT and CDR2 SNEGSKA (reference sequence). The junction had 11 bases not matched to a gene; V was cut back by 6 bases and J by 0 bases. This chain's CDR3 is CSATKQGRLAKNIQYF. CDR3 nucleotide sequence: TGCAGTGCCACAAAACAGGGGCGGTTAGCCAAAAACATTCAGTACTTC.

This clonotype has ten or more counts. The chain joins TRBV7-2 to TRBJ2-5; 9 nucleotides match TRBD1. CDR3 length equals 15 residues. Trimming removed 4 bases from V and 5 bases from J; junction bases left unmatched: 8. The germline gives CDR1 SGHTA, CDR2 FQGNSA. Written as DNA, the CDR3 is TGTGCCAGCAGCTCCCCGGGACAGGGCGGCGAGACCCAGTACTTC. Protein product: CASSSPGQGGETQYF.

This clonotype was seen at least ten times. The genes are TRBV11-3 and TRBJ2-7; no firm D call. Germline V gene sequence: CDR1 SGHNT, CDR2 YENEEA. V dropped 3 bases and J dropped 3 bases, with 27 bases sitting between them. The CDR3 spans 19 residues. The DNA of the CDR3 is TGTGCCAGCAGCTTGCCCTCTTTCGGGCCGGAACTTTCGAGCTACGAGCAGTACTTC. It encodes CASSLPSFGPELSSYEQYF.

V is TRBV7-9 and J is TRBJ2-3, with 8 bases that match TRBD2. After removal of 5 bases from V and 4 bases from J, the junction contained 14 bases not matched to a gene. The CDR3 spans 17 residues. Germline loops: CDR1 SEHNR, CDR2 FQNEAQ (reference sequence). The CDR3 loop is CASSTPGSGRLADTQYF. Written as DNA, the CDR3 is TGTGCCAGCAGCACCCCCGGCAGCGGGAGACTCGCAGATACGCAGTATTTT. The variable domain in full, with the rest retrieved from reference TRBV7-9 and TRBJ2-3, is DTGVSQNPRHKITKRGQNVTFRCDPISEHNRLYWYRQTLGQGPEFLTYFQNEAQLEKSRLLSDRFSAERPKGSFSTLEIQRTEQGDSAMYLCASSTPGSGRLADTQYFGPGTRLTVL.

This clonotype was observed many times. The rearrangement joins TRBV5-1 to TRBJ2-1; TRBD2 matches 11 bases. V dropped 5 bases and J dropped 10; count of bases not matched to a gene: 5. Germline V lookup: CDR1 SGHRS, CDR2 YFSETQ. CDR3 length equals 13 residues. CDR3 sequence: CASSLRLAGEQFF. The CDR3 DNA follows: TGCGCCAGCAGTTTAAGACTAGCGGGGGAGCAGTTCTTC.

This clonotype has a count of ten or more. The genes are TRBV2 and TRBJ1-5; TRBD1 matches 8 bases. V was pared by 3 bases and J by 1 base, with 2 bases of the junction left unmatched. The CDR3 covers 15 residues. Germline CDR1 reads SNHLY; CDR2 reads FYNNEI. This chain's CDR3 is CASSDYRGSNQPQHF. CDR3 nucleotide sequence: TGTGCCAGCAGTGACTACAGGGGGAGCAATCAGCCCCAGCATTTT.

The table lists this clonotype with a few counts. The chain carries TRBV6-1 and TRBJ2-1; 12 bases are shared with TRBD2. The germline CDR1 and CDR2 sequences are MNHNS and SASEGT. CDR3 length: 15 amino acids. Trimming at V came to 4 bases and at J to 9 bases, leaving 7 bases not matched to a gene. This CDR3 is CASSGARLAGAEQFF. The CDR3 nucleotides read TGTGCCAGCAGTGGGGCGAGACTAGCGGGAGCTGAGCAGTTCTTC.

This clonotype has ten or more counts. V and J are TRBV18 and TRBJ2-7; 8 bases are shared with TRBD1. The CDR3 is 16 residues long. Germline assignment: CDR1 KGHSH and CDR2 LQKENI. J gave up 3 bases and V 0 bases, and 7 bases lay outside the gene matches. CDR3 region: CASSPPDRTGSYEQYF. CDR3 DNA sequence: TGTGCCAGCTCACCACCGGACAGGACAGGGAGCTACGAGCAGTACTTC.

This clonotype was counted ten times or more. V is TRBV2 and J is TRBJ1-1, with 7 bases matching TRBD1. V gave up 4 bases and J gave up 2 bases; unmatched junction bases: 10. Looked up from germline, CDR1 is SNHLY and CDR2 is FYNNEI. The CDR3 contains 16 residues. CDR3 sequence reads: CASSGAGGLKNTEAFF. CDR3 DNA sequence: TGTGCCAGCAGTGGCGCAGGGGGGTTGAAAAACACTGAAGCTTTCTTT.

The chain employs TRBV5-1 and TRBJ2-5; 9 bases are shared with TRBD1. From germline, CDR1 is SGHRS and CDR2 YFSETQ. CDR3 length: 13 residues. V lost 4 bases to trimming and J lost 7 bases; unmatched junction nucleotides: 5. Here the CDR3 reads CASSALGQGTQYF. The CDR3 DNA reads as TGCGCCAGCAGCGCCCTGGGACAGGGGACCCAGTACTTC.

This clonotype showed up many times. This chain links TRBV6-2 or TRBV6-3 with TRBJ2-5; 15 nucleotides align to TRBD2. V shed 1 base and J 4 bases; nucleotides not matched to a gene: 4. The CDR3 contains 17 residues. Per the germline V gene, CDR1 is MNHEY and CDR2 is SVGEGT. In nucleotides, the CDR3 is TGTGCCAGCAGTTACTTCGGGACTAGCGGGAGGCCAGAGACCCAGTACTTC. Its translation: CASSYFGTSGRPETQYF.

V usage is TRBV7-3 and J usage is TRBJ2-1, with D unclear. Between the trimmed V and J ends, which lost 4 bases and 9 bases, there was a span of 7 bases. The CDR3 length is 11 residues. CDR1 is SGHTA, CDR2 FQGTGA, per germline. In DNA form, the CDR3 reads TGTGCCAGCAGCTCCGGCGTTGAGCAGTTCTTC. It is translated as CASSSGVEQFF.

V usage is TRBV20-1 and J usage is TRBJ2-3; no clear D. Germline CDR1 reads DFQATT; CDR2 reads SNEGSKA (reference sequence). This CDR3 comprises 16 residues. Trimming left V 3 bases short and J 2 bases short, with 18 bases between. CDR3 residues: CSASGPPSIFTDTQYF. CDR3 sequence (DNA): TGCAGTGCTAGCGGACCTCCAAGTATCTTCACAGATACGCAGTATTTT.

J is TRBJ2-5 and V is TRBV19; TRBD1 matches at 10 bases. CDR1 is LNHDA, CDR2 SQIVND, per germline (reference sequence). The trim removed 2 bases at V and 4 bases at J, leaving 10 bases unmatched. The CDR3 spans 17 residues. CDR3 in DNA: TGTGCCAGTAGTATACTTCCTTGGGACAGGGGCGGAGAGACCCAGTACTTC. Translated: CASSILPWDRGGETQYF.

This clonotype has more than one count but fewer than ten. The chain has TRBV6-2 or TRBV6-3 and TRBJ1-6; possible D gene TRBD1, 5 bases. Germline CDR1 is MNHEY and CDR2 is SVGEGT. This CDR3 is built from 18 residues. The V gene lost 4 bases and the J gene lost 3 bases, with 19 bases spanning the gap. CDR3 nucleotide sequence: TGTGCCAGCAGTTCCCGGGACGGACTAACCCTCTATAATTCACCCCTCCACTTT. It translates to CASSSRDGLTLYNSPLHF.

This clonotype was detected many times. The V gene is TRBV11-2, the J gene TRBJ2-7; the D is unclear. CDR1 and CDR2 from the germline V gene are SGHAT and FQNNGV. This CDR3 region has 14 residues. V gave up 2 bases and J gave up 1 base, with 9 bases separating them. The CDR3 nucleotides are TGTGCCAGCAGCTTACCCTTCGAGTCCTACGAGCAGTACTTC. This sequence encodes CASSLPFESYEQYF.

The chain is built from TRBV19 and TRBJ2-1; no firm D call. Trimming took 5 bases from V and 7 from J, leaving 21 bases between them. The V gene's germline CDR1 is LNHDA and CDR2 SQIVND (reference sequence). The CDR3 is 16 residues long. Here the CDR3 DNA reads TGTGCCAGTAGTCTCCCGGATGACTCCCCTATAAATGAGCAGTTCTTC. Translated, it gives CASSLPDDSPINEQFF.

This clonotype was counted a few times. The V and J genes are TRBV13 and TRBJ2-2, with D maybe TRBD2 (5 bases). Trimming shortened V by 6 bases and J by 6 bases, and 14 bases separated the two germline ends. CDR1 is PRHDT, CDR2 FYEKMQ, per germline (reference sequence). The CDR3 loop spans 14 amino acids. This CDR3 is CASRPPSNPGELFF. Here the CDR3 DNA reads TGTGCCAGCAGGCCCCCTAGCAATCCCGGGGAGCTGTTTTTT.

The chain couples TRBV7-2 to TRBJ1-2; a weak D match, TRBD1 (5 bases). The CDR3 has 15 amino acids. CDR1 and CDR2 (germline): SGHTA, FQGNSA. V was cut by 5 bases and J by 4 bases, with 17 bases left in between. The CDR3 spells CASSPDQGRGYGYTF. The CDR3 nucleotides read TGTGCCAGCAGCCCGGACCAGGGAAGAGGCTATGGCTACACCTTC.